This is a list of T cell receptor beta chains from one sample in a study of blood T cell repertoires in COVID-19. The method was immunoSEQ multiplex PCR; TCRdb's version includes in-frame clones alone and lacks a portion of them. The sample consists of some 70,000 clones, 75% to 90% of them appearing once. Sequenced: peripheral blood. These receptor sequences come from a man in his forties or fifties with COVID-19, enrolled during active disease. The CDR3 runs from the conserved cysteine through the conserved F or W. Each record gives: D gene, V gene, J gene, clone size, CDR3 protein, CDR3 DNA. The D gene is left open where the match is weak. Size is omitted from some rows. Given values are once, few, many or a class for expanded clones.

D gene: TRBD2; V gene: TRBV4-1; J gene: TRBJ2-5; clone size: .; CDR3 protein: CASSQDAGVGETQYF; CDR3 DNA: TGCGCCAGCAGCCAAGATGCGGGAGTGGGTGAGACCCAGTACTTC
D gene: .; V gene: TRBV4-2; J gene: TRBJ1-4; clone size: .; CDR3 protein: CASSQAFGGTNEKLFF; CDR3 DNA: TGTGCCAGCAGCCAAGCGTTCGGAGGAACTAATGAAAAACTGTTTTTT
D gene: .; V gene: TRBV3-1/TRBV3-2; J gene: TRBJ1-3; clone size: few; CDR3 protein: CASSQEEGGGTSAGNTIYF; CDR3 DNA: TGTGCCAGCAGCCAAGAGGAGGGCGGCGGCACATCGGCTGGAAACACCATATATTTT
D gene: .; V gene: TRBV6-5; J gene: TRBJ1-2; clone size: .; CDR3 protein: CASSPATGTNYGYTF; CDR3 DNA: TGTGCCAGCAGTCCTGCGACAGGAACTAACTATGGCTACACCTTC
D gene: TRBD2; V gene: TRBV12-3/TRBV12-4; J gene: TRBJ2-1; clone size: .; CDR3 protein: CASSRGGRQFF; CDR3 DNA: TGTGCCAGCAGTAGGGGAGGGAGGCAGTTCTTC
D gene: TRBD1; V gene: TRBV28; J gene: TRBJ1-6; clone size: .; CDR3 protein: CASSLEGAGPLHF; CDR3 DNA: TGTGCCAGCAGTTTGGAGGGGGCAGGACCCCTCCACTTT
D gene: .; V gene: TRBV4-3; J gene: TRBJ1-1; clone size: .; CDR3 protein: CASSQAGGVPLKAFF; CDR3 DNA: TGCGCCAGCAGCCAAGCTGGGGGCGTTCCTCTGAAGGCTTTCTTT
D gene: .; V gene: TRBV30; J gene: TRBJ2-1; clone size: .; CDR3 protein: CAWSGLAEQFF; CDR3 DNA: TGTGCCTGGAGTGGGCTAGCTGAGCAGTTCTTC
D gene: .; V gene: TRBV18; J gene: TRBJ2-7; clone size: .; CDR3 protein: CASSAEGRGEYF; CDR3 DNA: TGTGCCAGCTCGGCGGAGGGGCGAGGAGAATACTTC
D gene: TRBD1; V gene: TRBV6-1; J gene: TRBJ2-7; clone size: .; CDR3 protein: CASNDRGASYEQYF; CDR3 DNA: TGTGCCAGCAATGACAGGGGGGCCTCCTACGAGCAGTACTTC
D gene: .; V gene: TRBV6-6; J gene: TRBJ1-5; clone size: .; CDR3 protein: CASTTDNSNQPQHF; CDR3 DNA: TGTGCCAGCACGACCGACAATAGCAATCAGCCCCAGCATTTT
D gene: TRBD1; V gene: TRBV25-1; J gene: TRBJ2-5; clone size: few; CDR3 protein: CASSGQGQETQYF; CDR3 DNA: TGTGCCAGCAGTGGACAGGGCCAAGAGACCCAGTACTTC
D gene: .; V gene: TRBV13; J gene: TRBJ2-7; clone size: .; CDR3 protein: CASRTTGRSYEQYF; CDR3 DNA: TGTGCCAGCAGGACGACAGGAAGGTCCTACGAGCAGTACTTC
D gene: .; V gene: TRBV19; J gene: TRBJ1-2; clone size: .; CDR3 protein: CASSRGGGGYTF; CDR3 DNA: TGTGCCAGTAGTAGGGGCGGCGGTGGCTACACCTTC
D gene: TRBD2; V gene: TRBV10-1; J gene: TRBJ2-1; clone size: few; CDR3 protein: CASSRLAAGEQFF; CDR3 DNA: TGCGCCAGCAGTCGACTAGCGGCGGGTGAGCAGTTCTTC
D gene: .; V gene: TRBV2; J gene: TRBJ2-1; clone size: .; CDR3 protein: CASIRTEYNEQFF; CDR3 DNA: TGTGCCAGCATAAGGACAGAATACAATGAGCAGTTCTTC
D gene: TRBD2; V gene: TRBV27; J gene: TRBJ2-1; clone size: .; CDR3 protein: CATVGLAGYNEQFF; CDR3 DNA: TGTGCCACCGTTGGACTAGCGGGTTACAATGAGCAGTTCTTC
D gene: .; V gene: TRBV5-4; J gene: TRBJ1-2; clone size: .; CDR3 protein: CASSLDRANGYTF; CDR3 DNA: TGTGCCAGCAGCTTGGACAGGGCAAATGGCTACACCTTC
D gene: .; V gene: TRBV3-1/TRBV3-2; J gene: TRBJ1-3; clone size: .; CDR3 protein: CASSHIELHSGNTIYF; CDR3 DNA: TGTGCCAGCAGCCATATAGAGCTTCACTCTGGAAACACCATATATTTT
D gene: TRBD1; V gene: TRBV12-3/TRBV12-4; J gene: TRBJ1-4; clone size: .; CDR3 protein: CATRDRGEKLFF; CDR3 DNA: TGTGCCACCCGGGACAGGGGTGAAAAACTGTTTTTT
D gene: .; V gene: TRBV29-1; J gene: TRBJ2-1; clone size: few; CDR3 protein: CSVEYSRLKPLFEQFF; CDR3 DNA: TGCAGCGTTGAATATTCCCGCCTAAAGCCCCTCTTCGAGCAGTTCTTC
D gene: TRBD1; V gene: TRBV5-6; J gene: TRBJ1-2; clone size: .; CDR3 protein: CASSFRDRSFVYTF; CDR3 DNA: TGTGCCAGCAGCTTTAGGGACAGGAGTTTTGTCTACACCTTC
D gene: TRBD1; V gene: TRBV29-1; J gene: TRBJ2-7; clone size: few; CDR3 protein: CSVGRTGGIYEQYF; CDR3 DNA: TGCAGCGTTGGGCGGACAGGGGGGATCTACGAGCAGTACTTC
D gene: .; V gene: TRBV11-2; J gene: TRBJ1-3; clone size: few; CDR3 protein: CASSSYSDLGDTIYF; CDR3 DNA: TGTGCCAGCAGCTCCTACTCGGACCTCGGGGACACCATATATTTT
D gene: .; V gene: TRBV30; J gene: TRBJ2-1; clone size: few; CDR3 protein: CAWSTTGDNEQFF; CDR3 DNA: TGTGCCTGGAGTACCACAGGAGACAATGAGCAGTTCTTC
D gene: TRBD1; V gene: TRBV18; J gene: TRBJ1-1; clone size: .; CDR3 protein: CASSPDRGTEAFF; CDR3 DNA: TGTGCCAGCTCACCCGACAGGGGCACTGAAGCTTTCTTT
D gene: TRBD1; V gene: TRBV5-4; J gene: TRBJ2-5; clone size: .; CDR3 protein: CASTLGQEETQYF; CDR3 DNA: TGTGCCAGCACCCTGGGACAGGAAGAGACCCAGTACTTC